The clone carrying this TCR beta chain occurred many times. Its antigen is not known. For TCR, cDNA came from 5'RACE template switching, which added a universal primer site and UMIs. One entry per CDR3 protein, called by TCRdb with MiXCR from the 5' RACE reads. The sample lists a few hundred thousand distinct CDR3 sequences; 3.6% were seen once. This entry belongs to a study of T cells after yellow fever vaccination. Study summary: Some fractions had low cell numbers, and these were prepared with SMART-Seq v4 Ultra Low Input. Study findings and constraints: The secondary T-cell response peaked on day 5, not day 15, but was weaker. Most clones from primary vaccination resurfaced after the booster (about 96% CD4, 88% CD8).

The germline V gene has CDR1 KGHSH and CDR2 LQKENI. Trimming cost V 6 bases and J 4 bases, with 15 bases left between them. The CDR3 length is 14 residues. The sequencing used PBMCs, collected on the day of the yellow fever booster vaccination. V and J are TRBV18 and TRBJ1-1, with D possibly matching TRBD1 (5 bases). This TCR derives from a man in his late teens or twenties who received the YFV17D yellow fever vaccine. The CDR3 DNA reads as TGTGCCAGCTCCAAACTGCAAGGGGCCACTGAAGCTTTCTTT. Translation gives CASSKLQGATEAFF. Based on the CDR3 plus reference TRBV18 and TRBJ1-1, the full variable domain is NAGVMQNPRHLVRRRGQEARLRCSPMKGHSHVYWYRQLPEEGLKFMVYLQKENIIDESGMPKERFSAEFPKEGPSILRIQQVVRGDSAAYFCASSKLQGATEAFFGQGTRLTVV.